Below are 10 T cell receptor beta chains sequenced from a single sample in a study of blood T cell repertoires in COVID-19. Profiled with immunoSEQ multiplex PCR; TCRdb holds only in-frame clones, not every one. The sample consists of roughly 480,000 clones, 85% to 90% of them appearing once. The specimen sequenced was peripheral blood. These receptors all come from a man between 18 and 35 years old with COVID-19, enrolled during active disease.

The sample holds one count of this clone. The chain couples TRBV5-4 to TRBJ2-2; TRBD2 matches at 9 bases. The germline V gene has CDR1 SGHNT and CDR2 YYREEE (reference sequence). The trim removed 2 bases at V and 6 bases at J, leaving 8 bases unmatched. The CDR3 length is 16 residues. CDR3 sequence reads: CASSFKSGGRAGELFF. The DNA of the CDR3 is TGTGCCAGCAGCTTCAAAAGCGGGGGGCGAGCCGGGGAGCTGTTTTTT.

The V and J genes are TRBV4-1 and TRBJ2-1, with 7 bases fitting TRBD1. This CDR3 comprises 16 residues. The trim removed 2 bases at V and 6 bases at J, leaving 10 bases unmatched. Germline V gene sequence: CDR1 MGHRA, CDR2 YSYEKL. CDR3 DNA: TGCGCCAGCAGCCAAATTGGACGTAGGGGGCGCAATGAGCAGTTCTTC. Translated: CASSQIGRRGRNEQFF.

The chain has TRBV3-1 (or the pseudogene TRBV3-2) and TRBJ2-3; 7 positions agree with TRBD1. Looked up from germline, CDR1 is LGHDT and CDR2 is YNNKEL (reference sequence). The CDR3 totals 14 residues. The junction had 6 bases not matched to a gene; V was cut back by 3 bases and J by 6 bases. DNA of the CDR3: TGTGCCAGCAGCCATAGCGACAGGGAGGATACGCAGTATTTT. Encoded protein: CASSHSDREDTQYF.

The CDR3: CASSSRLYTEAFF. The CDR3 nucleotides read TGTGCCAGCAGTTCCCGTCTGTACACTGAAGCTTTCTTT. V usage is TRBV6-5 and J usage is TRBJ1-1; D gene unclear. CDR1 and CDR2 (germline): MNHEY, SVGAGI. This CDR3 is 13 amino acids long. V lost 4 bases, J lost 3 bases, and 9 bases lay in between.

This chain joins TRBV7-9 and TRBJ2-7; weak D call: TRBD2 (5 bases). The CDR3 loop spans 12 amino acids. Germline V gives CDR1 SEHNR, CDR2 FQNEAQ (reference sequence). V lost 5 bases to trimming and J lost 5 bases, with 10 bases between them. The CDR3 spells CASSRGSDEQYF. The CDR3 DNA sequence: TGTGCCAGCAGCCGAGGTAGCGACGAGCAGTACTTC. Full variable domain (missing parts from reference TRBV7-9 and TRBJ2-7): DTGVSQNPRHKITKRGQNVTFRCDPISEHNRLYWYRQTLGQGPEFLTYFQNEAQLEKSRLLSDRFSAERPKGSFSTLEIQRTEQGDSAMYLCASSRGSDEQYFGPGTRLTVT.

The chain employs TRBV24-1 and TRBJ1-5; 7 bases fit TRBD1. CDR1 is KGHDR, CDR2 SFDVKD, per germline. CDR3 size: 15 residues. Trimming removed 4 bases from V and 7 bases from J; junction bases left unmatched: 9. The CDR3 protein is CATSDRDRVGQPQHF. The CDR3 bases are TGTGCCACCAGTGACCGCGACAGGGTTGGACAGCCCCAGCATTTT.

V is TRBV12-5 and J is TRBJ2-2; TRBD1 is a possible D gene (5 bases). Germline V gene lookup returns CDR1 LGHNT and CDR2 FRNRAP. The CDR3 is made up of 14 amino acids. With 5 bases removed from V and 5 bases from J, the gap between germline ends came to 12 bases. This chain's CDR3 is CASGSWGATGELFF. CDR3 nucleotides: TGTGCTAGTGGTAGCTGGGGCGCAACCGGGGAGCTGTTTTTT.

At least ten counts were recorded for this clone. The chain carries TRBV5-1 and TRBJ2-5; the D gene is possibly TRBD2 (5 bases). The germline V and J ends were trimmed by 0 bases and 3 bases, with 12 bases remaining between them. From germline, CDR1 is SGHRS and CDR2 YFSETQ. The CDR3 runs 15 residues. CDR3 loop: CASSLGFTREETQYF. CDR3 DNA sequence: TGCGCCAGCAGCTTGGGGTTTACGCGGGAAGAGACCCAGTACTTC. Complete variable domain (other parts from reference TRBV5-1 and TRBJ2-5): KAGVTQTPRYLIKTRGQQVTLSCSPISGHRSVSWYQQTPGQGLQFLFEYFSETQRNKGNFPGRFSGRQFSNSRSEMNVSTLELGDSALYLCASSLGFTREETQYFGPGTRLLVL.

The chain combines TRBV5-6 with TRBJ1-6, with 7 bases that match TRBD1. V shed 4 bases and J 10 bases; nucleotides not matched to a gene: 11. The CDR3 covers 15 residues. Germline assignment: CDR1 SGHDT and CDR2 YYEEEE. The CDR3 coding sequence is TGTGCCAGCAGCCTTGAACAGGGGACGGGGTCACCCCTCCACTTT. It encodes CASSLEQGTGSPLHF.

CDR3 DNA sequence: TGCAGTGTCGCTAGCGGGTTTGAGCAGTACTTC. Translating gives CSVASGFEQYF. This chain joins TRBV20-1 and TRBJ2-7, with 8 bases fitting TRBD2. Trimming took 7 bases from V and 7 from J; bases not matched to a gene: 6. Per the germline V gene, CDR1 is DFQATT and CDR2 is SNEGSKA (reference sequence). The CDR3 has 11 amino acids.